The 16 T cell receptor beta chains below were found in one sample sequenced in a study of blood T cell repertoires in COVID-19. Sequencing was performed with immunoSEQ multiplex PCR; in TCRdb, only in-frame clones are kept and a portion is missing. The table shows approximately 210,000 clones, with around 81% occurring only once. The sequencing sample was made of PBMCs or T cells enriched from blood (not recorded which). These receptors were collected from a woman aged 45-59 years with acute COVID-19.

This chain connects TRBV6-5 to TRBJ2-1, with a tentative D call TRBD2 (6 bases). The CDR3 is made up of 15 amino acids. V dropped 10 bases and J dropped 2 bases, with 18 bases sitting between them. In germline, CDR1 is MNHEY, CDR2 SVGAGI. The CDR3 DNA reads TGTGCCACCGAAAATAGCGGAGCAGCCTACAATGAGCAGTTCTTC. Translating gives CATENSGAAYNEQFF.

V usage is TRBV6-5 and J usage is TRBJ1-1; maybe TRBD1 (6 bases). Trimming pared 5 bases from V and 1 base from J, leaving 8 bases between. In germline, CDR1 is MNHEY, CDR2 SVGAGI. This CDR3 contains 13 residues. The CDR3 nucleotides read TGTGCCAGCAGTACGGGACAGAACACTGAAGCTTTCTTT. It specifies CASSTGQNTEAFF.

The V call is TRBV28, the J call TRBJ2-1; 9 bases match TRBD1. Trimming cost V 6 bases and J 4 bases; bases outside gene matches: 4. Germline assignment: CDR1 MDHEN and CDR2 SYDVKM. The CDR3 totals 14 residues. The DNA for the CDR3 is TGTGCCAGCAGCGAGGACAGGGGATACAATGAGCAGTTCTTC. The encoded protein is CASSEDRGYNEQFF.

In DNA form, the CDR3 reads TGCGCCAGCAGCCAAGTCCCCGACGAGCAGTACTTC. Its protein product is CASSQVPDEQYF. The chain employs TRBV4-1 and TRBJ2-7; no clear D gene. The V gene's germline CDR1 is MGHRA and CDR2 YSYEKL. There are 12 residues in the CDR3. Between the trimmed V and J ends, which lost 1 base and 5 bases, there was a span of 6 bases.

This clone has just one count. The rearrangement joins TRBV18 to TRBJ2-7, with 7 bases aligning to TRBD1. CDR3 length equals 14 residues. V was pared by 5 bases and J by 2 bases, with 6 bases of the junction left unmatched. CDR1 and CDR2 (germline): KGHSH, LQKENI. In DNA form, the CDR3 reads TGTGCCAGCTCATCCGGACAGGCCACCTACGAGCAGTACTTC. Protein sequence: CASSSGQATYEQYF.

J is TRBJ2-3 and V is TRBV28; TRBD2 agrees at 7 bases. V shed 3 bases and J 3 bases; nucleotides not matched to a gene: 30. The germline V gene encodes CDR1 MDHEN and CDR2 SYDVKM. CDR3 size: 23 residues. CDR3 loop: CASSFSGLTLEGRVPLWTDTQYF. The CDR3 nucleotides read TGTGCCAGCAGTTTTAGCGGCCTGACCCTTGAAGGGAGGGTCCCCCTCTGGACAGATACGCAGTATTTT.

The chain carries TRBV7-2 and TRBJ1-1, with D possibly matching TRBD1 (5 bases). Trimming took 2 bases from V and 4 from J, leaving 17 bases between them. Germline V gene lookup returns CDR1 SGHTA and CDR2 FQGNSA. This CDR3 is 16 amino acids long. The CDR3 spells CASSLHSWGVRTEAFF. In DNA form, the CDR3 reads TGTGCCAGCAGCTTACATTCTTGGGGGGTTCGCACTGAAGCTTTCTTT.

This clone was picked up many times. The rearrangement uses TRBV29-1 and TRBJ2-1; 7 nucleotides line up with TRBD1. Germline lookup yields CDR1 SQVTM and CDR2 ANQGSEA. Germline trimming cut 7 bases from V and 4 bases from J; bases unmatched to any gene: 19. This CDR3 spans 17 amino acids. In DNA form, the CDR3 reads TGCAGCGCCGAATTGAGACCAGGGGGAAAGGCGTACAATGAGCAGTTCTTC. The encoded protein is CSAELRPGGKAYNEQFF.

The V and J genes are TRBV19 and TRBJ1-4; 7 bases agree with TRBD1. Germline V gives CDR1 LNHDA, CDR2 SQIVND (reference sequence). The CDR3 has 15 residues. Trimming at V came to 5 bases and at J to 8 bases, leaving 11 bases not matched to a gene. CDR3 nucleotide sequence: TGTGCCAGTAGTCCGCAGACAGGGTTGGGGGAAAAACTGTTTTTT. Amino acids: CASSPQTGLGEKLFF.

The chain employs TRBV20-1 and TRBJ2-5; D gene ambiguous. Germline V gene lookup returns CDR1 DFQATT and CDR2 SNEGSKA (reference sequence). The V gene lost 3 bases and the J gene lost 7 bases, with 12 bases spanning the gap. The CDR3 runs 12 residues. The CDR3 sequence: CSASDVYGTQYF. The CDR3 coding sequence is TGCAGTGCTAGTGACGTCTATGGGACCCAGTACTTC.

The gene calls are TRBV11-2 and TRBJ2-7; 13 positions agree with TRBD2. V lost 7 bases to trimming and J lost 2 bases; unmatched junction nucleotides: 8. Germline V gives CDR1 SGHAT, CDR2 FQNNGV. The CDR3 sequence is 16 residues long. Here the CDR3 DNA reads TGTGCCAGCACCTACTTAGGGACTAGCGGGACCTACGAGCAGTACTTC. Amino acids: CASTYLGTSGTYEQYF.

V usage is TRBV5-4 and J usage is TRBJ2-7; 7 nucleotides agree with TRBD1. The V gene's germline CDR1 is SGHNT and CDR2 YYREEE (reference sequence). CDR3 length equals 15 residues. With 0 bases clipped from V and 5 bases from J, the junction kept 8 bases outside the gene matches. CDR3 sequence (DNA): TGTGCCAGCAGCTTGGGGGGGACAGATAATCACGAGCAGTACTTC. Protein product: CASSLGGTDNHEQYF. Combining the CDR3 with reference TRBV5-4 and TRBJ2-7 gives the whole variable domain ETGVTQSPTHLIKTRGQQVTLRCSSQSGHNTVSWYQQALGQGPQFIFQYYREEENGRGNFPPRFSGLQFPNYSSELNVNALELDDSALYLCASSLGGTDNHEQYFGPGTRLTVT.

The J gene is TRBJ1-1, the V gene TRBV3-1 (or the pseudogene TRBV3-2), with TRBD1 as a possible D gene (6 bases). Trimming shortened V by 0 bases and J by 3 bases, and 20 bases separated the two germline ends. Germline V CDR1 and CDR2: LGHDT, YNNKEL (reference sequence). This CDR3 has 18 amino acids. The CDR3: CASSQDLGGRKGYTEAFF. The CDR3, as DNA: TGTGCCAGCAGCCAAGATCTCGGGGGGCGCAAGGGTTACACTGAAGCTTTCTTT.

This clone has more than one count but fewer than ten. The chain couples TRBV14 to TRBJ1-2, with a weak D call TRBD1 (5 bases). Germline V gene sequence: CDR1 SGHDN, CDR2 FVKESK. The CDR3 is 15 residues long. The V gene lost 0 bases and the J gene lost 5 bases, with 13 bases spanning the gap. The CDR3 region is CASSQDTRGGYGYTF. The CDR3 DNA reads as TGTGCCAGCAGCCAAGATACCCGGGGGGGGTATGGCTACACCTTC.

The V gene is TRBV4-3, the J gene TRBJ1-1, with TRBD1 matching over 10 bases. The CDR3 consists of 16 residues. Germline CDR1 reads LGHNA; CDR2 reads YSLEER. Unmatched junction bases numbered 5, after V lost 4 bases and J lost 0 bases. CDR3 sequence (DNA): TGCGCCAGCAGCCGCCGACAGGGGGCCGTGAACACTGAAGCTTTCTTT. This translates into CASSRRQGAVNTEAFF.

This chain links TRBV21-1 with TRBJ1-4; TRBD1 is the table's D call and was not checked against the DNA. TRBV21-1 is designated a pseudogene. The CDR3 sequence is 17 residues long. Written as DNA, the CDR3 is TGTGCCAGCAGCAAACGGTGGACCACTGGGAAGGGGGAAAAACTGTTTTTT. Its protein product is CASSKRWTTGKGEKLFF.